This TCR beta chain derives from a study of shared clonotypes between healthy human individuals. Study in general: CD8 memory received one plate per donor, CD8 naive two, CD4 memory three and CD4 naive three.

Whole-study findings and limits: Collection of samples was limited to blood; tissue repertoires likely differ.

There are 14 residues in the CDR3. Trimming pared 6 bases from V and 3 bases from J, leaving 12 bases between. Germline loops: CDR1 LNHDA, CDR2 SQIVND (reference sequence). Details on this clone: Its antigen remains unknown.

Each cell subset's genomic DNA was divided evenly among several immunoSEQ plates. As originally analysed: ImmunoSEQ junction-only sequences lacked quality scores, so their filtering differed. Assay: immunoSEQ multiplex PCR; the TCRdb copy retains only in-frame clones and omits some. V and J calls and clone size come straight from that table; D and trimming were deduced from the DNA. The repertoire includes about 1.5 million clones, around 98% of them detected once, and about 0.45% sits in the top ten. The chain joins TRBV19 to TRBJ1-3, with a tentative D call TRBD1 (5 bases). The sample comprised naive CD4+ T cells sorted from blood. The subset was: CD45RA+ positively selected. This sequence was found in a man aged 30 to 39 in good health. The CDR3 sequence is CASSPDRIGNTIYF. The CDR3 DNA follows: TGTGCCAGTAGCCCCGACAGAATTGGAAACACCATATATTTT. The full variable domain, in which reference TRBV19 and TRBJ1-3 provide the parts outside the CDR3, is DGGITQSPKYLFRKEGQNVTLSCEQNLNHDAMYWYRQDPGQGLRLIYYSQIVNDFQKGDIAEGYSVSREKKESFPLTVTSAQKNPTAFYLCASSPDRIGNTIYFGEGSWLTVV.